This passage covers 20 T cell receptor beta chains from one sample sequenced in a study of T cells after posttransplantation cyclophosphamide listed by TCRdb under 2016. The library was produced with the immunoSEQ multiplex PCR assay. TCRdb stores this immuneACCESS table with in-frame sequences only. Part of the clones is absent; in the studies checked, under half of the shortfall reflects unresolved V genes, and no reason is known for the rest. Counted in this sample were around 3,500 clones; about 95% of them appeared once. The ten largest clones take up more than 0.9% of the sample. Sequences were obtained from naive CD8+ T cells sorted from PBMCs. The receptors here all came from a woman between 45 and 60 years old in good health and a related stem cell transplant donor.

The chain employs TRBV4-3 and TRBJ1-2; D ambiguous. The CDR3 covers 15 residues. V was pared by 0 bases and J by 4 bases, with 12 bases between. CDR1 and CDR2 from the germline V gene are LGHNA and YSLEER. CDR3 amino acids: CASSQDRRGGYGYTF. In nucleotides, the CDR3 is TGCGCCAGCAGCCAAGATCGGCGGGGAGGCTATGGCTACACCTTC.

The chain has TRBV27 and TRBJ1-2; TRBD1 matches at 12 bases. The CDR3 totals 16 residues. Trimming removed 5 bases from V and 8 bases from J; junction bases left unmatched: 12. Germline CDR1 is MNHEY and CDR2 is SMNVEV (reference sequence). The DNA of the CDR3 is TGTGCCAGCAGTCCCTGGAAGGGACAGGGGGCGCACGGCTACACCTTC. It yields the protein CASSPWKGQGAHGYTF.

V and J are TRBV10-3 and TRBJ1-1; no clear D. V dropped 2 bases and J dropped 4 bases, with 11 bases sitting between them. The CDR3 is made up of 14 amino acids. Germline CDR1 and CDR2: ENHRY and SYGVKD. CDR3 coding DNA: TGTGCCATCAGTGAGCTTTCTTTACTCACTGAAGCTTTCTTT. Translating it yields CAISELSLLTEAFF.

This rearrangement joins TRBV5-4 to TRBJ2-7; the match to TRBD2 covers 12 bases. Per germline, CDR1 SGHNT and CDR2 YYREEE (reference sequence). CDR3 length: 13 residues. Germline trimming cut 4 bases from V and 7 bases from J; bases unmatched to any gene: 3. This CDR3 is CASSPGLAGEQYF. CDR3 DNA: TGTGCCAGCAGCCCGGGACTAGCGGGTGAGCAGTACTTC.

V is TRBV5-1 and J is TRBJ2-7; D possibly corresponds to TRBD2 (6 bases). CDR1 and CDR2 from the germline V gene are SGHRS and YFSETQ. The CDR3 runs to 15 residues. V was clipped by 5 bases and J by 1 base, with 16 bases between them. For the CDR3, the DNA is TGCGCCAGCAGGGAGGGGTCCGGTGAGTCCTACGAGCAGTACTTC. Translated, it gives CASREGSGESYEQYF.

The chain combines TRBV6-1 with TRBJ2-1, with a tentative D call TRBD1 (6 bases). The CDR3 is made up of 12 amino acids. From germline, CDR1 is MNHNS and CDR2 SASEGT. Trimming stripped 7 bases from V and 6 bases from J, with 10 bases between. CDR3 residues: CASNPGVNEQFF. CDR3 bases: TGTGCCAGCAACCCAGGGGTCAATGAGCAGTTCTTC.

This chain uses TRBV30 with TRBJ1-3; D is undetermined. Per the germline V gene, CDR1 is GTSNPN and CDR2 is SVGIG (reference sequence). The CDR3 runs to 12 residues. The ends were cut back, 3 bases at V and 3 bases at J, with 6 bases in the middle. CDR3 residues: CAWSDNGNTIYF. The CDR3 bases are TGTGCCTGGAGCGACAATGGAAACACCATATATTTT.

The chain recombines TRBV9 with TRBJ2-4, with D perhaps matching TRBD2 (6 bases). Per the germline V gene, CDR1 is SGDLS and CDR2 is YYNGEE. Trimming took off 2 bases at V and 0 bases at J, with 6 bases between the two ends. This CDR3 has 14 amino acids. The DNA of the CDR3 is TGTGCCAGCAGCGTGGGGGGAGCCAAAAACATTCAGTACTTC. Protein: CASSVGGAKNIQYF. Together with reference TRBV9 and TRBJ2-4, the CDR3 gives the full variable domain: DSGVTQTPKHLITATGQRVTLRCSPRSGDLSVYWYQQSLDQGLQFLIQYYNGEERAKGNILERFSAQQFPDLHSELNLSSLELGDSALYFCASSVGGAKNIQYFGAGTRLSVL.

The CDR3 region is CASSIGATEAFF. Written as DNA, the CDR3 is TGTGCCAGTAGTATCGGAGCGACTGAAGCTTTCTTT. The chain employs TRBV19 and TRBJ1-1; no reliable D call. The CDR3 is 12 residues long. Between the trimmed V and J ends, which lost 3 bases and 5 bases, there was a span of 7 bases. Germline loops: CDR1 LNHDA, CDR2 SQIVND (reference sequence).

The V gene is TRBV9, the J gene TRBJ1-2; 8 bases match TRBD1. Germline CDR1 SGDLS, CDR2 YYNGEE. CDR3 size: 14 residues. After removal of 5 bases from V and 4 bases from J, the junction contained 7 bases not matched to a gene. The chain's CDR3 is CASRDRTGRYGYTF. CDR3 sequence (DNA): TGTGCCAGCAGAGATAGGACAGGGCGCTATGGCTACACCTTC. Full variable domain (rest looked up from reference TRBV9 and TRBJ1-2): DSGVTQTPKHLITATGQRVTLRCSPRSGDLSVYWYQQSLDQGLQFLIQYYNGEERAKGNILERFSAQQFPDLHSELNLSSLELGDSALYFCASRDRTGRYGYTFGSGTRLTVV.

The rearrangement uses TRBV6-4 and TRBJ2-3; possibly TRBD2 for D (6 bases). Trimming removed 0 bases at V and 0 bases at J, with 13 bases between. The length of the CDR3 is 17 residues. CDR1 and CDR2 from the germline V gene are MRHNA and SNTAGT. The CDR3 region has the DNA TGTGCCAGCAGTGACTCGCAGACTAGTTGGAGCACAGATACGCAGTATTTT. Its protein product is CASSDSQTSWSTDTQYF.

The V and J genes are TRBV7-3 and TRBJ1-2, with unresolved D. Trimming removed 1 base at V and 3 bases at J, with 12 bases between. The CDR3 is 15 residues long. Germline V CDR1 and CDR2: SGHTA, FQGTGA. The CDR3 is CASSLILGSHYGYTF. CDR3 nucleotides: TGTGCCAGCAGCTTAATCTTAGGGAGTCACTATGGCTACACCTTC.

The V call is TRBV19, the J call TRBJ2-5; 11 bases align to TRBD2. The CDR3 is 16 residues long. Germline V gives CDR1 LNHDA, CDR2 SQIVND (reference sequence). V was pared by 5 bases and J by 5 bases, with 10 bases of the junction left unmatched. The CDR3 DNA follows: TGTGCCAGTAGTTTGATAGCGGGAGGGCCCTCGGAGACCCAGTACTTC. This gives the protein CASSLIAGGPSETQYF.

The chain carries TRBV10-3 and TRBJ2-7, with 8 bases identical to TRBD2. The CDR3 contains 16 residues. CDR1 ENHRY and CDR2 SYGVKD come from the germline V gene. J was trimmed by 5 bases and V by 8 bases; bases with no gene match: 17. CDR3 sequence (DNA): TGTGCCATCCGGGGGGGCAGGGGAGTCTTCGGCAACGAGCAGTACTTC. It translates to CAIRGGRGVFGNEQYF.

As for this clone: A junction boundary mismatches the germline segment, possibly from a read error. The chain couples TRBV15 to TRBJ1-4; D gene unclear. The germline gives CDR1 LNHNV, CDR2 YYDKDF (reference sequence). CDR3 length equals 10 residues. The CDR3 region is CALGGSSGIF. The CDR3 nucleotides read TGTGCCTTGGGAGGAAGCTCGGGAATTTTT.

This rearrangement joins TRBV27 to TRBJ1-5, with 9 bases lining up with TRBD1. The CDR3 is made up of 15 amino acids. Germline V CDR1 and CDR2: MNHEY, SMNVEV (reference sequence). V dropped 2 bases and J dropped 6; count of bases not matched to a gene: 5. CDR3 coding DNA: TGTGCCAGCAGTTTACAGGGACAGGGTTTTCAGCCCCAGCATTTT. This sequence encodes CASSLQGQGFQPQHF.

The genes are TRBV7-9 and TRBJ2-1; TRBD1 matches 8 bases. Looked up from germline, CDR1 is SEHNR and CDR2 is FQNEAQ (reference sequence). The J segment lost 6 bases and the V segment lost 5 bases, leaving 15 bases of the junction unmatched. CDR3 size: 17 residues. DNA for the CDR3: TGTGCCAGCAGCCCCACCGTCGGGCAGGGGGCCTCCAATGAGCAGTTCTTC. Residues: CASSPTVGQGASNEQFF.

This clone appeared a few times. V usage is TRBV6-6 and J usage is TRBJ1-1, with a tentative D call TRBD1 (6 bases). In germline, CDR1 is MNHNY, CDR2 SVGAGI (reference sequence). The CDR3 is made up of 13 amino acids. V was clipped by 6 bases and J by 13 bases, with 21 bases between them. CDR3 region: CASRPAAGEWGFF. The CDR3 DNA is TGTGCCAGCAGGCCAGCGGCAGGGGAGTGGGGTTTCTTT.

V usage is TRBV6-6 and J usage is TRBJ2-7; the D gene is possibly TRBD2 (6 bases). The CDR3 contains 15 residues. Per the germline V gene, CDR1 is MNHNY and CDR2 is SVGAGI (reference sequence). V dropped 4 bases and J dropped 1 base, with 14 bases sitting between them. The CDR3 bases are TGTGCCAGCAGTTTCGGCAGCGGGCGGTCCTACGAGCAGTACTTC. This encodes CASSFGSGRSYEQYF.

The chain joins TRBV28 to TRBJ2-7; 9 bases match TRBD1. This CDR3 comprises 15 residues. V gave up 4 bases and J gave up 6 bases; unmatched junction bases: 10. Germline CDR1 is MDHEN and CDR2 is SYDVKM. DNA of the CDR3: TGTGCCAGCAGTTATCCTTTGGACAGGGGTGGCGAGCAGTACTTC. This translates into CASSYPLDRGGEQYF.